This TCR beta chain originates from a study of T cell repertoires in cytomegalovirus infection. Turning to the study itself: A matching HLA type, together with CMV infection, was signaled by public TCR beta signatures.

TCRdb re-called the reads through MiXCR, storing one row per CDR3 protein. Of roughly 300,000 distinct CDR3 sequences listed, over 20% are singletons. General study points: The ex vivo response was dominated by HLA-C-restricted CMV-specific TCR beta clonotypes. Totalled public TCR beta family frequency picked out people who carried CMV plus the relevant HLA.

Germline values: CDR1 SGHAT, CDR2 FQNNGV. The V end lost 4 bases, the J end lost 3 bases, and 15 bases lay between the germline ends. This CDR3 has 15 residues. This clonotype was seen repeatedly, ten times or more. The target antigen is unknown. The specimen was PBMCs. V gene TRBV11-2 combines with J gene TRBJ1-2, with D unresolved. This TCR derives from a human donor in good health (CMV status not recorded). Some clones in this sample may be carry-over from other donors' samples. The CDR3 nucleotides read TGTGCCAGCAGCTCCCTGAGACGCGTCGACTATGGCTACACCTTC. The encoded protein is CASSSLRRVDYGYTF.